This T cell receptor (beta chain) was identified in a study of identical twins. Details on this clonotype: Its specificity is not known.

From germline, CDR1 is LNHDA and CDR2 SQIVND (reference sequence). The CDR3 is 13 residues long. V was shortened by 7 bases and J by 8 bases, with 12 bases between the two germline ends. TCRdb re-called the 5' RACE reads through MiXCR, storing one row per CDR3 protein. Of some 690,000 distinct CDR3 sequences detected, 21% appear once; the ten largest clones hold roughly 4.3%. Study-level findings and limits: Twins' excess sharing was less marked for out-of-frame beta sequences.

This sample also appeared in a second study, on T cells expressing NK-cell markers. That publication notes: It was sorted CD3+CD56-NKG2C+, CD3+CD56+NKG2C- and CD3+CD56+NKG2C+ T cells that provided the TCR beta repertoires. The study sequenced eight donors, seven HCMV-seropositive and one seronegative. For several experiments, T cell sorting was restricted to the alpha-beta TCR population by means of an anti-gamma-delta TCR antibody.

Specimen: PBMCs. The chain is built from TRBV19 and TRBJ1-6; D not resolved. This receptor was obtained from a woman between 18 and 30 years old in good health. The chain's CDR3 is CASKRQDYSPLHF. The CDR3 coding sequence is TGTGCCAGTAAGCGGCAGGATTATTCACCCCTCCACTTT.